This TCR beta chain was recorded in a study of T cell repertoires in cytomegalovirus infection (dated by TCRdb to between 2017 and 2020). Regarding the research as a whole: Donor HLA type was relevant to the analysis, because carriage of CMV infection together with the matching HLA type was indicated by public TCR beta signatures.

The reads were generated on an Illumina HiSeq 1500. TCRdb itself trimmed the public reads at Q25 with fastp, ran MiXCR and retained productive beta chains. Duplicate CDR3 protein sequences are folded into a single record with the most common DNA and genes. The sample profile shows about 300,000 distinct CDR3 sequences; about a tenth of them were found once. The ten biggest clones cover approximately 2.3% of the sample. Study-wide findings and limitations: In both this cohort and an independent roughly 330-donor cohort, the cumulative frequency of public TCR beta family members distinguished carriers of CMV infection plus the relevant HLA type. The ex vivo response was dominated by HLA-C-restricted CMV-specific TCR beta clonotypes, which also provided the single most frequent clonotype in two of eight donors.

There are many counts of this clonotype. Its antigen target is currently unknown. No base quality information exists; no much larger clone differs at one position. From cysteine to phenylalanine, the CDR3 is 16 amino acids long. The sequence is cut down to CDR3 DNA, 48 bases in frame from base 1. The germline V end is reduced by 3 bases and the J end by 8 bases; junction bases left unmatched: 8. Reading the germline V gene (reference sequence) gives CDR1 SEHNR and CDR2 FQNEAQ. Sequences were obtained from PBMCs. The clonotype comes from a human donor in good health (CMV status not recorded). Some clones in this sample may be carry-over from other donors' samples. Rearrangement joined TRBV7-9 to TRBJ2-1; TRBD2 agrees with 12 junctional bases. At the DNA level, the sequence is TGTGCCAGCAGCTTTTCTAGCGGGGGGGCCTTCTATGAGCAGTTCTTC. This sequence encodes CASSFSSGGAFYEQFF.